This is a list of T cell receptor beta chains from one sample in a study of T cell responses to AZD1222 COVID-19 vaccine. Measured with immunoSEQ multiplex PCR; TCRdb has only the in-frame clones, and not every one. The sample holds 15,000 or so clones, about four fifths seen once. The sample consisted of peripheral blood, taken 28 days after the second AZD1222 dose. These receptors originate from an adult who received the AZD1222 COVID-19 vaccine. Both conserved end residues are part of each CDR3. The D gene is left open where the match is weak. For some rows the clone size is stated as once, few or many, or as a class when expanded; others skip it.

V	length	size	D	J	DNA	CDR3
TRBV5-4	16	.	TRBD1	TRBJ1-1	TGTGCCAGCAGCCGGGACAGTAGGGCCATGAACACTGAAGCTTTCTTT	CASSRDSRAMNTEAFF
TRBV19	12	.	TRBD1	TRBJ1-2	TGTGCCAGTAGCGACAGGGCGAGTGGCTACACCTTC	CASSDRASGYTF
TRBV7-9	12	.	.	TRBJ1-2	TGTGCCAGCAGCTTAGTAGCAAATGGCTACACCTTC	CASSLVANGYTF
TRBV7-9	15	.	TRBD1	TRBJ2-3	TGTGCCAGCAGCCATGCGAGGGGGCACACAGATACGCAGTATTTT	CASSHARGHTDTQYF
TRBV7-3	14	.	TRBD2	TRBJ2-3	TGTGCCAGCAGCCCAGCGGGAGTAAGGAATACGCAGTATTTT	CASSPAGVRNTQYF
TRBV6-5	12	few	.	TRBJ1-2	TGTGCCAGCAGTTACGACAACTATGGCTACACCTTC	CASSYDNYGYTF
TRBV19	17	.	TRBD2	TRBJ2-7	TGTGCCAGTAGTCCCCAACGGACTAGCGGGACTTCCTACGAGCAGTACTTC	CASSPQRTSGTSYEQYF
TRBV19	13	.	.	TRBJ1-1	TGTGCCAGTAGTAGACGGGGGAACACTGAAGCTTTCTTT	CASSRRGNTEAFF
TRBV18	13	.	.	TRBJ1-1	TGTGCCAGCTCGGCCGGCATGAACACTGAAGCTTTCTTT	CASSAGMNTEAFF
TRBV11-2	12	.	.	TRBJ1-1	TGTGCCAGCAGCTGGGTTCGGTCTGAAGCTTTCTTT	CASSWVRSEAFF
TRBV6-4	13	.	.	TRBJ1-1	TGTGCCAGCAGTCAACGGCGGGGCACTGAAGCTTTCTTT	CASSQRRGTEAFF
TRBV20-1	11	.	.	TRBJ1-1	TGCAGTGCTAGGGGAGGGACTGAAGCTTTCTTT	CSARGGTEAFF
TRBV7-8	15	.	TRBD1	TRBJ2-2	TGTGCCAGCAGCTTCGACAGGGGCAGGACCGGGGAGCTGTTTTTT	CASSFDRGRTGELFF
TRBV5-4	15	.	TRBD2	TRBJ2-5	TGTGCCAGCAGCACCCTAGCGGGGGTGGGAGAGACCCAGTACTTC	CASSTLAGVGETQYF
TRBV5-1	15	once	.	TRBJ2-3	TGCGCCAGCAGCTTGGGGACAGATAGCACAGATACGCAGTATTTT	CASSLGTDSTDTQYF
TRBV5-4	17	.	TRBD2	TRBJ2-3	TGTGCCAGCAGCTTGGAGGCTAGCGGGAGTGGGACAGATACGCAGTATTTT	CASSLEASGSGTDTQYF
TRBV2	15	.	.	TRBJ1-5	TGTGCCAGCACCCCTTCGGGGGGTCCCAATCAGCCCCAGCATTTT	CASTPSGGPNQPQHF
TRBV30	13	.	TRBD1	TRBJ1-2	TGTGCTGCCTTAGGGACAGGGGCTTATGGCTACACCTTC	CAALGTGAYGYTF
TRBV14	15	.	TRBD2	TRBJ2-7	TGTGCCAGCAGCATAAGCGGGAGGGCCACCTACGAGCAGTACTTC	CASSISGRATYEQYF
TRBV11-2	15	.	TRBD1	TRBJ2-1	TGTGCCAGCAGGCGTACAGGGGAACCCTACAATGAGCAGTTCTTC	CASRRTGEPYNEQFF
TRBV6-5	15	.	TRBD2	TRBJ2-7	TGTGCCAGCAGTTCGGGGGCTAGCGGGAACTACGAGCAGTACTTC	CASSSGASGNYEQYF
TRBV7-2	15	.	.	TRBJ2-3	TGTGCCAGCAGCTTTGGACAGGCGCGGGATCATACGCAGTATTTT	CASSFGQARDHTQYF
TRBV5-4	15	.	TRBD1	TRBJ1-5	TGTGCCAGCAGCCCCGGGACAGATAGCAATCAGCCCCAGCATTTT	CASSPGTDSNQPQHF
TRBV2	14	.	TRBD1	TRBJ1-4	TGTGCCAGCACGCGGGGACAGGGGGCTGAAAAACTGTTTTTT	CASTRGQGAEKLFF
TRBV7-2	11	.	.	TRBJ2-7	TGTGCCAGCAGCTCGGCCTACGAGCAGTACTTC	CASSSAYEQYF
TRBV14	11	few	.	TRBJ2-7	TGTGCCAGCGGACAAGTTTACGAGCAGTACTTC	CASGQVYEQYF
TRBV5-4	15	few	.	TRBJ1-5	TGTGCCAGCAGCTTGGACAGAGGGGTGACTCAGCCCCAGCATTTT	CASSLDRGVTQPQHF
TRBV6-5	15	.	TRBD2	TRBJ2-7	TGTGCCAGCGCAAATCCGTCTAGCGGGGCCTACGAGCAGTACTTC	CASANPSSGAYEQYF
TRBV12-5	16	.	TRBD1	TRBJ2-6	TGTGCTAGTTACAACACGACAGGGCCTGGGGCCAACGTCCTGACTTTC	CASYNTTGPGANVLTF
TRBV2	13	.	TRBD1	TRBJ1-2	TGTGCCGGGCCACAGGGGGCAGACTATGGCTACACCTTC	CAGPQGADYGYTF
TRBV5-1	13	.	.	TRBJ1-4	TGCGCCAGCAGTGCCTCGCCTAATGAAAAACTGTTTTTT	CASSASPNEKLFF
TRBV19	13	.	.	TRBJ1-5	TGTGCCAGTAGTATAGACATCAATCAGCCCCAGCATTTT	CASSIDINQPQHF
TRBV4-1	15	.	TRBD1	TRBJ2-1	TGCGCCAGCAGCCTATCGACAGGGGGCCTAGATGAGCAGTTCTTC	CASSLSTGGLDEQFF
TRBV9	17	.	.	TRBJ2-1	TGTGCCAGCAGCGTAGGGGCAGATAATCCCACCTACAATGAGCAGTTCTTC	CASSVGADNPTYNEQFF
TRBV10-3	13	.	TRBD1	TRBJ1-6	TGTGCCACCAACGGACAGGGCAATTCACCCCTCCACTTT	CATNGQGNSPLHF
TRBV5-6	14	.	.	TRBJ2-1	TGTGCCAGCAACCAAGGAAGGGGCCACAATGAGCAGTTCTTC	CASNQGRGHNEQFF
TRBV10-3	18	.	TRBD1	TRBJ2-2	TGTGCCATCAGGGAGTACGGGACAGGGGGCCCGAACACCGGGGAGCTGTTTTTT	CAIREYGTGGPNTGELFF
TRBV7-2	14	.	.	TRBJ2-7	TGTGCCAGCAGCTCTTACAGGGGAGGCTACGAGCAGTACTTC	CASSSYRGGYEQYF
TRBV5-4	15	.	TRBD2	TRBJ2-3	TGTGCCAGCAGCCCGGAGCGGGGTTTGACAGATACGCAGTATTTT	CASSPERGLTDTQYF
TRBV28	13	.	.	TRBJ1-4	TGTGCCGCTCAGGACAGCTCGTGGGAAAAACTGTTTTTT	CAAQDSSWEKLFF